This T cell receptor (beta chain) was sequenced during a study of shared clonotypes between healthy human individuals. Looking at the study overall: Donors had three CD4 naive, three CD4 memory, two CD8 naive and one CD8 memory plate apiece.

It was at deep level that the assay was run. TCRdb keeps only in-frame clones here, not all; method: immunoSEQ multiplex PCR. The sample has approximately 1.5 million clones, approximately 98% seen once; the top ten hold roughly 0.42%. CDR3 length equals 14 residues. Germline V gives CDR1 ENHRY, CDR2 SYGVKD. V was clipped by 10 bases and J by 6 bases; unmatched bases: 11. Material for sequencing was naive CD4+ T cells sorted from blood. Subset noted: CD45RA+ positively selected. The chain combines TRBV10-3 with TRBJ1-4; 7 bases fit TRBD1. This TCR derives from a man younger than 40 in good health. CDR3 residues: CATRGQPEDEKLFF. The CDR3, as DNA: TGTGCCACGCGGGGACAGCCGGAGGATGAAAAACTGTTTTTT.